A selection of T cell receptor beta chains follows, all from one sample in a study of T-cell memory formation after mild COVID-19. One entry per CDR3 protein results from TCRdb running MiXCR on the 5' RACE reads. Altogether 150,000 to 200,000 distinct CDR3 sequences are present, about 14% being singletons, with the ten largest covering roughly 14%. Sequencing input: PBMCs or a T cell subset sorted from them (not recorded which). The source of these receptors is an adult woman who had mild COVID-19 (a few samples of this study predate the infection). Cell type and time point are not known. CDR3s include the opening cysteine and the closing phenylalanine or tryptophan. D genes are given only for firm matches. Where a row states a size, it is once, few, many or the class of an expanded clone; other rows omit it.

CDR3 DNA: TGTGCCAGCAGTCCAGCGGGAGGTGCCTACAATGAGCAGTTCTTC; CDR3 protein: CASSPAGGAYNEQFF; J gene: TRBJ2-1; V gene: TRBV7-2; clone size: many; D gene: TRBD2
CDR3 DNA: TGTGCCAGCAGCTTAGGGCTAGCGGGGGGTACGCAGTATTTT; CDR3 protein: CASSLGLAGGTQYF; J gene: TRBJ2-3; V gene: TRBV7-2; clone size: few; D gene: TRBD2
CDR3 DNA: TGTGCCAGCAGCTTAGGGCCCCGGGGGAGAGAGACCCAGTACTTC; CDR3 protein: CASSLGPRGRETQYF; J gene: TRBJ2-5; V gene: TRBV7-9; clone size: few; D gene: NA
CDR3 DNA: TGTGCCAGCAGCTTACCAGCGGGGGGCGGGGAGCTGTTTTTT; CDR3 protein: CASSLPAGGGELFF; J gene: TRBJ2-2; V gene: TRBV7-9; clone size: NA; D gene: TRBD2
CDR3 DNA: TGCGCCAGCAGCCAAGGGATCCTAGCTGCAGATACGCAGTATTTT; CDR3 protein: CASSQGILAADTQYF; J gene: TRBJ2-3; V gene: TRBV4-1; clone size: few; D gene: NA
CDR3 DNA: TGTGCCAGCAGCTGGGGACAAACCTACGAGCAGTACTTC; CDR3 protein: CASSWGQTYEQYF; J gene: TRBJ2-7; V gene: TRBV7-6; clone size: NA; D gene: NA
CDR3 DNA: TGCGCCAGCAGCTTGGGGCAGGGATTGAACACTGAAGCTTTCTTT; CDR3 protein: CASSLGQGLNTEAFF; J gene: TRBJ1-1; V gene: TRBV5-1; clone size: NA; D gene: NA
CDR3 DNA: TGCGCCAGCAGCTTTAGTACTCCGGGGGGTGAAAAACTGTTTTTT; CDR3 protein: CASSFSTPGGEKLFF; J gene: TRBJ1-4; V gene: TRBV5-1; clone size: NA; D gene: NA
CDR3 DNA: TGTGCCAGCAGCCTCGGGAGAATGGGCACAGATACGCAGTATTTT; CDR3 protein: CASSLGRMGTDTQYF; J gene: TRBJ2-3; V gene: TRBV11-2; clone size: few; D gene: NA
CDR3 DNA: TGCGCCAGCCGAGTGGGACAGGGGACGAATGAGCAGTTCTTC; CDR3 protein: CASRVGQGTNEQFF; J gene: TRBJ2-1; V gene: TRBV5-1; clone size: many; D gene: TRBD1
CDR3 DNA: TGTGCCAGCAGCTTAGAGTCGGCTAGATACGAGCAGTACTTC; CDR3 protein: CASSLESARYEQYF; J gene: TRBJ2-7; V gene: TRBV11-2; clone size: NA; D gene: NA
CDR3 DNA: TGCGCCAGCAGCTTGGTAGGCAGGGCGGGCGATACGCAGTATTTT; CDR3 protein: CASSLVGRAGDTQYF; J gene: TRBJ2-3; V gene: TRBV5-1; clone size: many; D gene: NA
CDR3 DNA: TGTGCCAGCAGCCCCCGGGGATCGAATTCACCCCTCCACTTT; CDR3 protein: CASSPRGSNSPLHF; J gene: TRBJ1-6; V gene: TRBV7-9; clone size: NA; D gene: NA
CDR3 DNA: TGTGCCACCAGTGATTTAGCGGAAAGCACAGATACGCAGTATTTT; CDR3 protein: CATSDLAESTDTQYF; J gene: TRBJ2-3; V gene: TRBV24-1; clone size: few; D gene: NA
CDR3 DNA: TGCGCCAGCAGCCAAGATTTCCTACTAGTCAATGAGCAGTTCTTC; CDR3 protein: CASSQDFLLVNEQFF; J gene: TRBJ2-1; V gene: TRBV4-3; clone size: NA; D gene: NA
CDR3 DNA: TGTGCCAGCAGCCCCGGGACAGGGAAAGAAGCTTTCTTT; CDR3 protein: CASSPGTGKEAFF; J gene: TRBJ1-1; V gene: TRBV7-9; clone size: few; D gene: TRBD1
CDR3 DNA: TGTGCCAGCAGCCCTAGGCAAGGGTGGGACGAGCAGTACTTC; CDR3 protein: CASSPRQGWDEQYF; J gene: TRBJ2-7; V gene: TRBV7-8; clone size: NA; D gene: NA